Listed below are T cell receptor beta chains from one sample, sequenced in a study of shared clonotypes between healthy human individuals. Repertoires were generated with immunoSEQ multiplex PCR, while TCRdb's copy carries only in-frame clones and drops some. The table shows roughly 2,500,000 clones, with 93% occurring only once. Sequencing input: naive CD4+ T cells from PBMCs. The receptor set was obtained from a man aged 18 to 29 in good health. Some clones in this sample may be carry-over from other donors' samples. Both conserved end residues are part of each CDR3. D genes are given only for firm matches. Clone size appears in some rows only: once, few, many, or a class for an expanded clone.

>.|15|TRBV4-1|TRBJ1-4|.
TGCGCCAGCAGCCAAGAGGTGGCAAATAATGAAAAACTGTTTTTT
CASSQEVANNEKLFF
>.|15|TRBV28|TRBJ1-2|.
TGTGCCAGCAGTTTATCGCCAGCTCTCAACTATGGCTACACCTTC
CASSLSPALNYGYTF
>once|15|TRBV27|TRBJ1-2|.
TGTGCCAGCAGTTTGATCGGGGGGCGAGACTATGGCTACACCTTC
CASSLIGGRDYGYTF
>few|16|TRBV2|TRBJ1-5|.
TGTGCCAGCAGTCAGGAAATGACGGTTAGCAATCAGCCCCAGCATTTT
CASSQEMTVSNQPQHF
>.|14|TRBV9|TRBJ2-7|.
TGTGCCAGCAGCGGCCGGGGAAGCTCCTACGAGCAGTACTTC
CASSGRGSSYEQYF
>.|13|TRBV19|TRBJ2-7|.
TGTGCCAGTAGTATCCCAGGGGTTGGGGAGCAGTACTTC
CASSIPGVGEQYF
>once|15|TRBV6-1|TRBJ2-7|.
TGTGCCAGCAGTGACCGGGCAGGGCTAGGACACGAGCAGTACTTC
CASSDRAGLGHEQYF
>.|15|TRBV6-6|TRBJ2-6|TRBD2
TGTGCCAGCAGCCCGGGAGGGCTTGGGGCCAACGTCCTGACTTTC
CASSPGGLGANVLTF
>.|15|TRBV2|TRBJ1-5|TRBD1
TGTGCCAGCAGTGAACAGGGGGTGGGCAATCAGCCCCAGCATTTT
CASSEQGVGNQPQHF
>.|14|TRBV19|TRBJ2-2|.
TGTGCCAGTAGTATAGTTGGAAACACCGGGGAGCTGTTTTTT
CASSIVGNTGELFF
>.|16|TRBV5-4|TRBJ2-2|TRBD1
TGTGCCAGCAGCAGCCGACAGGGGTTTGACACCGGGGAGCTGTTTTTT
CASSSRQGFDTGELFF
>.|16|TRBV7-2|TRBJ1-4|TRBD1
TGTGCCAGCAGCTTAGTTAAGGGGGCAGGAGGTGAAAAACTGTTTTTT
CASSLVKGAGGEKLFF
>.|12|TRBV7-6|TRBJ2-2|.
TGTGCCAGCAGCCCGGTAGCCGGGGAGCTGTTTTTT
CASSPVAGELFF
>.|17|TRBV11-2|TRBJ2-2|.
TGTGCCAGCAGCCCAACCCGGGGCAGGGAGCAGGCCGGGGAGCTGTTTTTT
CASSPTRGREQAGELFF
>.|13|TRBV30|TRBJ1-5|.
TGTGCCTGGAGCCTCTGGGGTAGTACCCCGTCGTATTTT
CAWSLWGSTPSYF
>.|15|TRBV6-5|TRBJ2-7|.
TGTGCCAGCAGCACCGACGGGACCGGGTCCTACGAGCAGTACTTC
CASSTDGTGSYEQYF
>.|15|TRBV2|TRBJ2-2|.
TGTGCCAGCAGTTATCGGATACCGAACACCGGGGAGCTGTTTTTT
CASSYRIPNTGELFF
>.|12|TRBV2|TRBJ1-5|.
TGTGCCAGCAGTGTTGACGTTCAGCCCCAGCATTTT
CASSVDVQPQHF
>.|15|TRBV6-5|TRBJ2-3|TRBD2
TGTGCCAGCAGCCGGGGACTAGCGTACACAGATACGCAGTATTTT
CASSRGLAYTDTQYF
>.|11|TRBV6-1|TRBJ2-6|.
TGTGCCAGCGAGCTGTCTGACGTCCTGACTTTC
CASELSDVLTF
>.|15|TRBV7-9|TRBJ2-2|TRBD1
TGTGCCAGCAGCTGGACAGGGGGGAACACCGGGGAGCTGTTTTTT
CASSWTGGNTGELFF
>.|11|TRBV20-1|TRBJ2-7|.
TGCGCCAATAAGGGTCACTACGAGCAGTACTTC
CANKGHYEQYF
>.|15|TRBV9|TRBJ2-1|TRBD2
TGTGCCAGCAGACCTCCGGGACTAGGGAACAATGAGCAGTTCTTC
CASRPPGLGNNEQFF
>.|14|TRBV30|TRBJ1-5|.
TGTGCCTGGAGTGCGGGGGAATGGAATCAGCCCCAGCATTTT
CAWSAGEWNQPQHF
>.|15|TRBV7-9|TRBJ2-6|TRBD1
TGTGCCAGCAGCGTACAGGGGCCCGGGGCCAACGTCCTGACTTTC
CASSVQGPGANVLTF
>.|15|TRBV7-9|TRBJ2-7|TRBD1
TGTGCCAGCAGCCAAGGACAGGGTGCGTCGGGCGAGCAGTACTTC
CASSQGQGASGEQYF
>.|15|TRBV6-5|TRBJ1-4|.
TGTGCCAGCAGTTCCAACCAGGGGTTTAGTGAAAAACTGTTTTTT
CASSSNQGFSEKLFF
>.|12|TRBV7-7|TRBJ2-5|.
TGTGCCAGCAGCTCCGGACCTGGGGACCAGTACTTC
CASSSGPGDQYF
>.|16|TRBV25-1|TRBJ2-2|TRBD1
TGTGCCAGCTCCGATGGGACAGGGTCCGTTGCCGGGGAGCTGTTTTTT
CASSDGTGSVAGELFF
>once|11|TRBV28|TRBJ2-2|.
TGTGCCAGCACCGGCCCCGGGGAGCTGTTTTTT
CASTGPGELFF
>once|14|TRBV6-1|TRBJ2-7|TRBD1
TGTGCCAGCAGACTACAGGGGTCCTCCTACGAGCAGTACTTC
CASRLQGSSYEQYF
>.|13|TRBV27|TRBJ2-1|.
TGTGCCAGCAGTTCCACTCCCTACAATGAGCAGTTCTTC
CASSSTPYNEQFF
>once|15|TRBV30|TRBJ1-4|.
TGTGCCTGGTCGGGTGGTAGAACCATTAATGAAAAACTGTTTTTT
CAWSGGRTINEKLFF
>.|19|TRBV10-2|TRBJ2-6|TRBD2
TGCGCCAGCAGTCTCCCCCCACATATGACTAGCAGTGGGGCCAACGTCCTGACTTTC
CASSLPPHMTSSGANVLTF
>once|15|TRBV6-6|TRBJ1-5|.
TGTGCCAGCAGTTACTGGCAGGGTTACAGTCAGCCCCAGCATTTT
CASSYWQGYSQPQHF
>.|15|TRBV5-1|TRBJ2-7|TRBD2
TGCGCCAGCAGCGGGGGGGCTAGCGGGTTCTACGAGCAGTACTTC
CASSGGASGFYEQYF
>.|14|TRBV19|TRBJ2-1|.
TGTGCCAGTAGTCCGCGACTAGTCGACAATGAGCAGTTCTTC
CASSPRLVDNEQFF
>.|15|TRBV5-1|TRBJ1-2|.
TGCGCCAGCACCCTTATTTCGGGGACTAACTATGGCTACACCTTC
CASTLISGTNYGYTF
>.|11|TRBV30|TRBJ1-1|.
TGTGCCTGTGCGGGGTACACTGAAGCTTTCTTT
CACAGYTEAFF
>.|15|TRBV4-1|TRBJ2-7|.
TGCGCCAGCAGCCAAGGTTTATTGTCTCCCTACGAGCAGTACTTC
CASSQGLLSPYEQYF
>.|15|TRBV10-3|TRBJ1-1|TRBD1
TGTGCCATCAGGGGACAGGGGGCGACGAACACTGAAGCTTTCTTT
CAIRGQGATNTEAFF
>.|13|TRBV11-2|TRBJ2-1|.
TGTGCCAGCAGCTTAGAGGCGGCCTATGAGCAGTTCTTC
CASSLEAAYEQFF
>.|15|TRBV29-1|TRBJ2-3|.
TGCAGCGCTGGACCTTATGGGTATAGCACAGATACGCAGTATTTT
CSAGPYGYSTDTQYF
>.|16|TRBV7-2|TRBJ1-1|.
TGTGCCAGCAGCTTAGTACGTCGTACAGGGTCCACTGAAGCTTTCTTT
CASSLVRRTGSTEAFF
>.|15|TRBV6-5|TRBJ1-3|.
TGTGCCAGCAGTTACGACGGGAACTCTGGAAACACCATATATTTT
CASSYDGNSGNTIYF